One and the same sample provided the 20 T cell receptor beta chains below, sequenced in a study of cytomegalovirus exposure and HLA in healthy donors. The PCR made use of 60 Vbeta and 13 Jbeta primers. Libraries were prepared by immunoSEQ multiplex PCR; TCRdb keeps only in-frame clonotypes and omits some of them. The sample holds 130,000 or so clones, about 86% seen once. The sample comprised PBMCs. The receptors originated from a woman in her thirties or forties in good health and CMV-seronegative.

CDR3 in DNA: TGCGCCAGCAGCTTAGGGACTAGCGGGACGTACGAGCAGTACTTC. It specifies CASSLGTSGTYEQYF. This sequence joins TRBV5-1 and TRBJ2-5; 13 positions agree with TRBD2. The J call may be incorrect, as the DNA end agrees better with TRBJ2-7. The CDR3 totals 15 residues. Germline V gives CDR1 SGHRS, CDR2 YFSETQ.

V gene TRBV4-3 combines with J gene TRBJ1-1, with a tentative D call TRBD1 (5 bases). The CDR3 has 13 amino acids. The germline V gene has CDR1 LGHNA and CDR2 YSLEER. V lost 0 bases and J 7 bases, leaving 9 bases between the germline ends. The CDR3 region has the DNA TGCGCCAGCAGCCAAGATGCGGGACGTGAAGCTTTCTTT. Amino acid sequence: CASSQDAGREAFF.

The chain has TRBV5-1 and TRBJ2-2; 8 bases match TRBD2. Trimming removed 4 bases from V and 6 bases from J; junction bases left unmatched: 8. The CDR3 is 15 amino acids. Germline V lookup: CDR1 SGHRS, CDR2 YFSETQ. The CDR3 DNA reads TGCGCCAGCAGCCTTAGCGGGGTTGCTCCCGGGGAGCTGTTTTTT. It yields the protein CASSLSGVAPGELFF.

V is TRBV4-1 and J is TRBJ2-7; 8 nucleotides align to TRBD1. This CDR3 is 15 amino acids long. The J segment lost 4 bases and the V segment lost 2 bases, leaving 7 bases of the junction unmatched. Germline CDR1 MGHRA, CDR2 YSYEKL. The CDR3 DNA reads TGCGCCAGCAGCCAACGGCAGGGGGCGGTATACGAGCAGTACTTC. Amino acid sequence: CASSQRQGAVYEQYF.

This chain joins TRBV28 and TRBJ2-4; a possible D gene is TRBD2 (5 bases). CDR1 MDHEN and CDR2 SYDVKM come from the germline V gene. Trimming removed 3 bases at V and 3 bases at J, with 18 bases between. This CDR3 is 17 amino acids long. The CDR3 is CASSLGLASWGKNIQYF. DNA for the CDR3: TGTGCCAGCAGTTTGGGTCTGGCTAGCTGGGGCAAAAACATTCAGTACTTC.

V gene TRBV7-9 combines with J gene TRBJ2-1, with 9 nucleotides matching TRBD2. This CDR3 is 18 amino acids long. After removal of 4 bases from V and 15 bases from J, the junction contained 25 bases not matched to a gene. Germline loops: CDR1 SEHNR, CDR2 FQNEAQ (reference sequence). The CDR3 reads CASSSARLAEGPRTWPFF. The CDR3, as DNA: TGTGCCAGCAGCTCCGCCAGACTAGCGGAGGGACCCCGAACCTGGCCGTTCTTC.

The chain combines TRBV11-3 with TRBJ2-3; 9 bases are a match to TRBD2. This CDR3 has 15 amino acids. V was clipped by 1 base and J by 8 bases; unmatched bases: 7. Germline assignment: CDR1 SGHNT and CDR2 YENEEA. In nucleotides, the CDR3 is TGTGCCAGCAGCTTAGGCGGGAGGGAACCCGCTACGCAGTATTTT. The encoded protein is CASSLGGREPATQYF. Together with reference TRBV11-3 and TRBJ2-3, the CDR3 gives the full variable domain: EAGVVQSPRYKIIEKKQPVAFWCNPISGHNTLYWYLQNLGQGPELLIRYENEEAVDDSQLPKDRFSAERLKGVDSTLKIQPAELGDSAVYLCASSLGGREPATQYFGPGTRLTVL.

This chain joins TRBV5-1 and TRBJ2-3; tentative D call: TRBD2 (6 bases). The germline V gene encodes CDR1 SGHRS and CDR2 YFSETQ. CDR3 size: 14 residues. V lost 4 bases, J lost 0 bases, and 9 bases lay in between. The DNA for the CDR3 is TGCGCCAGCAGCCCGGGGGACAGCACAGATACGCAGTATTTT. This encodes CASSPGDSTDTQYF.

V and J are TRBV21-1 and TRBJ2-7; TRBD1 is the table's D call, not checked against the DNA. TRBV21-1 is given as a pseudogene. This CDR3 region has 13 residues. This CDR3 reads CASRDRVSYEQYF. DNA of the CDR3: TGTGCCAGTCGGGACAGGGTTAGCTACGAGCAGTACTTC.

V usage is TRBV7-9 and J usage is TRBJ2-1, with 11 bases identical to TRBD2. The germline gives CDR1 SEHNR, CDR2 FQNEAQ (reference sequence). Trimming took 0 bases from V and 10 from J; bases not matched to a gene: 8. This CDR3 is built from 16 residues. This CDR3 is CASSLAPASGRIEQFF. DNA for the CDR3: TGTGCCAGCAGCTTAGCGCCGGCTAGCGGGAGGATCGAGCAGTTCTTC.

In its sample, this clone was seen once. The chain is built from TRBV4-3 and TRBJ2-1; 10 nucleotides agree with TRBD2. Losses at the gene ends were 0 bases for V and 13 bases for J; bases not matched to a gene: 9. CDR3 size: 15 residues. Germline CDR1 and CDR2: LGHNA and YSLEER. CDR3 sequence (DNA): TGCGCCAGCAGCCAAGACGGAGCGGGAGGGCCGGGCCAGTTCTTC. Encoded protein: CASSQDGAGGPGQFF.

V gene TRBV19 combines with J gene TRBJ2-3, with 10 bases identical to TRBD2. The CDR3 totals 17 residues. V was pared by 5 bases and J by 0 bases, with 8 bases of the junction left unmatched. Per the germline V gene, CDR1 is LNHDA and CDR2 is SQIVND (reference sequence). This CDR3 reads CASSRRASGRSTDTQYF. CDR3 sequence (DNA): TGTGCCAGTAGTCGGAGGGCTAGCGGGAGAAGCACAGATACGCAGTATTTT.

This clone has only a few counts. This rearrangement joins TRBV2 to TRBJ1-2, with D unresolved. V lost 5 bases, J lost 2 bases, and 6 bases lay in between. There are 12 residues in the CDR3. Germline lookup yields CDR1 SNHLY and CDR2 FYNNEI. The CDR3 loop reads CASSSRNYGYTF. The CDR3 DNA follows: TGTGCCAGCAGTAGCCGCAACTATGGCTACACCTTC.

This rearrangement joins TRBV15 to TRBJ1-1; 9 positions match TRBD1. CDR1 and CDR2 (germline): LNHNV, YYDKDF (reference sequence). V shed 3 bases, J shed 3 bases, and the junction held 8 bases outside the gene matches. CDR3 length: 16 residues. The CDR3 DNA is TGTGCCACCAGCAGTCACCCTGACAGGGGGTACACTGAAGCTTTCTTT. Its protein product is CATSSHPDRGYTEAFF.

This clone was seen a few times. This chain links TRBV4-1 with TRBJ1-4; D possibly corresponds to TRBD1 (5 bases). CDR1 and CDR2 (germline): MGHRA, YSYEKL. The CDR3 has 15 amino acids. V gave up 4 bases and J gave up 8 bases, with 17 bases separating them. The CDR3 is CASSRAGYNGEKLFF. CDR3 DNA: TGCGCCAGCAGCCGGGCAGGGTACAATGGGGAAAAACTGTTTTTT.

Remarks on this clone: An end of the junction does not agree with germline; a read error may underlie this. This same CDR3 is encoded by further DNA sequences in the sample. The chain links TRBV4-1 to TRBJ2-7; D possibly corresponds to TRBD1 (6 bases). The CDR3 loop spans 13 amino acids. Germline assignment: CDR1 MGHRA and CDR2 YSYEKL. CDR3: CASSHGQSYEQYF. The CDR3 DNA reads TGTGCCAGCAGCCACGGACAGTCCTACGAGCAGTACTTC.

CDR3 nucleotides: TGTGCCAGCAGTATCGCGGGGACAGGTGGCTATGGCTACACCTTC. Translation: CASSIAGTGGYGYTF. The rearrangement links TRBV6-6 to TRBJ1-2; 8 bases fit TRBD1. Per germline, CDR1 MNHNY and CDR2 SVGAGI (reference sequence). After removal of 5 bases from V and 4 bases from J, the junction contained 9 bases not matched to a gene. The CDR3 spans 15 residues.

The rearrangement uses TRBV27 and TRBJ2-1, with 9 bases that match TRBD2. After removal of 6 bases from V and 3 bases from J, the junction contained 6 bases not matched to a gene. Germline CDR1 reads MNHEY; CDR2 reads SMNVEV (reference sequence). The CDR3 has 15 amino acids. DNA of the CDR3: TGTGCCAGCAGCGCTAGCGGGACCCTCTACAATGAGCAGTTCTTC. Protein sequence: CASSASGTLYNEQFF.

The chain recombines TRBV30 with TRBJ1-1, with D unresolved. Trimming removed 0 bases at V and 5 bases at J, with 10 bases between. Germline V lookup: CDR1 GTSNPN, CDR2 SVGIG (reference sequence). The CDR3 contains 13 residues. As DNA, the CDR3 is TGTGCCTGGAGTGTCGGGTTGGATACTGAAGCTTTCTTT. Amino acids: CAWSVGLDTEAFF. The entire variable domain, with the rest obtained from reference TRBV30 and TRBJ1-1, is as follows: SQTIHQWPATLVQPVGSPLSLECTVEGTSNPNLYWYRQAAGRGLQLLFYSVGIGQISSEVPQNLSASRPQDRQFILSSKKLLLSDSGFYLCAWSVGLDTEAFFGQGTRLTVV.

The chain combines TRBV6-1 with TRBJ1-2; the D is unclear. CDR1 MNHNS and CDR2 SASEGT come from the germline V gene. The CDR3 loop spans 12 amino acids. The V end lost 7 bases, the J end lost 2 bases, and 8 bases lay between the germline ends. CDR3 in DNA: TGTGCCAGCAATACAGCCAACTATGGCTACACCTTC. The encoded protein is CASNTANYGYTF.